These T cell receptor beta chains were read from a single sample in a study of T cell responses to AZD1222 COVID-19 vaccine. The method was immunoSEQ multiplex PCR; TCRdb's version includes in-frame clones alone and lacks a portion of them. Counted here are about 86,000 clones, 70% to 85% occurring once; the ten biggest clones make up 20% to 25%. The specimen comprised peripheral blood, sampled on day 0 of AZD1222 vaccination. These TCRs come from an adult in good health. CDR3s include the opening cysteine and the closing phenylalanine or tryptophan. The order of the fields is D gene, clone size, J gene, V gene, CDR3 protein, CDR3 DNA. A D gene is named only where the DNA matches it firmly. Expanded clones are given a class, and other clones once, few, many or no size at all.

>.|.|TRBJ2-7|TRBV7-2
CASSPRALSYEQYF
TGTGCCAGCAGCCCTCGGGCTCTCTCCTACGAGCAGTACTTC
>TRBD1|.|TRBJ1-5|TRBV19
CASSSWTGGLQPQHF
TGTGCCAGTAGTTCCTGGACAGGGGGCCTTCAGCCCCAGCATTTT
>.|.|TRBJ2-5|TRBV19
CASSGRRETQYF
TGTGCCAGTAGTGGACGGAGAGAGACCCAGTACTTC
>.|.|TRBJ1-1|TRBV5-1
CASSRQMNTEAFF
TGCGCCAGCTCCAGGCAGATGAACACTGAAGCTTTCTTT
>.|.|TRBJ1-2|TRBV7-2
CASSLVGDGYTF
TGTGCCAGCAGCTTAGTCGGCGATGGCTACACCTTC
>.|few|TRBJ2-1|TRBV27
CASSPSGSLTEQFF
TGTGCCAGCAGCCCGTCCGGGAGCCTCACTGAGCAGTTCTTC
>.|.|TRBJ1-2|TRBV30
CAWSVGRVVGYTF
TGTGCCTGGAGTGTAGGCAGGGTAGTTGGCTACACCTTC
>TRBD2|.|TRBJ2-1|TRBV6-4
CASSDFTSGRKNEQFF
TGTGCCAGCAGTGACTTTACTAGCGGGAGAAAGAATGAGCAGTTCTTC
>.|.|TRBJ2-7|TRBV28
CASTVDGSSYEQYF
TGTGCCAGCACCGTCGACGGGAGCTCCTACGAGCAGTACTTC
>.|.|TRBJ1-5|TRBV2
CASSWTYSNQPQHF
TGTGCCAGCAGTTGGACTTATAGCAATCAGCCCCAGCATTTT
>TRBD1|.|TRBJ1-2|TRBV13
CASSARTGSYGYTF
TGTGCCAGCAGCGCAAGGACAGGGTCTTATGGCTACACCTTC
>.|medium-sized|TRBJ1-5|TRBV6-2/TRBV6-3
CASSLRPARASNQPQHF
TGTGCCAGCAGTTTGCGACCGGCCAGGGCAAGCAATCAGCCCCAGCATTTT
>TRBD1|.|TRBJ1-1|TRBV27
CASRWDRRDTEAFF
TGTGCCAGCAGGTGGGACAGGCGGGACACTGAAGCTTTCTTT
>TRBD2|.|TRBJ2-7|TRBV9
CASSPRGDYAYEQYF
TGTGCCAGCAGCCCCCGTGGGGACTACGCCTACGAGCAGTACTTC
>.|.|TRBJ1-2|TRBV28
CASSTLTGYGYTF
TGTGCCAGCAGTACACTGACAGGTTATGGCTACACCTTC
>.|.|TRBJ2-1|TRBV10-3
CAISDVDEQFF
TGTGCCATCAGTGATGTGGATGAGCAGTTCTTC